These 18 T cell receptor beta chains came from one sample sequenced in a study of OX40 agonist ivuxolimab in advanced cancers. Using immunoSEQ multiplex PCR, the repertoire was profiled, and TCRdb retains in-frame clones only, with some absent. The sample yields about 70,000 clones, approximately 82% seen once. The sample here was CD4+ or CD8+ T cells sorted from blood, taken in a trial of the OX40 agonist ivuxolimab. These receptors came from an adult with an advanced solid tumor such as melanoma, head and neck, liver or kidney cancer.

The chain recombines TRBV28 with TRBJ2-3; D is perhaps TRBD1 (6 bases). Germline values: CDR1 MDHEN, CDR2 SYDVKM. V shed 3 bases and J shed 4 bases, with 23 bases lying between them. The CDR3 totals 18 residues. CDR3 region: CASSFTPQGYVEADTQYF. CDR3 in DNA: TGTGCCAGCAGTTTTACCCCACAGGGCTACGTTGAGGCAGATACGCAGTATTTT.

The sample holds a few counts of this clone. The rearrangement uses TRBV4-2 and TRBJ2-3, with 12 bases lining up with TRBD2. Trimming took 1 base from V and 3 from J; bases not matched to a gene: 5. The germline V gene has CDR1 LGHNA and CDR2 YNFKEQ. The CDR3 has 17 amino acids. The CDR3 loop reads CASSQAGLAGNTDTQYF. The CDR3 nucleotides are TGTGCCAGCAGCCAAGCTGGACTAGCGGGGAATACAGATACGCAGTATTTT.

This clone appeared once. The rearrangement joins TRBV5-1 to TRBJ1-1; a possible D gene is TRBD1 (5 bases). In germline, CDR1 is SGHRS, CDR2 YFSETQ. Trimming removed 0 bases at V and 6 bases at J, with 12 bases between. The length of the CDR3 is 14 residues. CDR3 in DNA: TGCGCCAGCAGCTTGGTTCCAGGGACCTCTGAAGCTTTCTTT. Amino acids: CASSLVPGTSEAFF. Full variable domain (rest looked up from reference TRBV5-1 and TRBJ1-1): KAGVTQTPRYLIKTRGQQVTLSCSPISGHRSVSWYQQTPGQGLQFLFEYFSETQRNKGNFPGRFSGRQFSNSRSEMNVSTLELGDSALYLCASSLVPGTSEAFFGQGTRLTVV.

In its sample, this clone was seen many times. The CDR3 coding sequence is TGCGCCAGCAGCTTGGGGGACAGCTATAATTCACCCCTCCACTTT. Its translation: CASSLGDSYNSPLHF. The rearrangement joins TRBV5-1 to TRBJ1-6, with TRBD1 matching over 7 bases. Germline assignment: CDR1 SGHRS and CDR2 YFSETQ. J lost 3 bases, V lost 0 bases, and 0 bases had no gene match. The CDR3 extends over 15 amino acids.

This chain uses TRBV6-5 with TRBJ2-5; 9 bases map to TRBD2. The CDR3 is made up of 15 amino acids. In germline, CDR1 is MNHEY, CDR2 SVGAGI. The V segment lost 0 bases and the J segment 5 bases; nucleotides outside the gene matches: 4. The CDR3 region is CASSYSAGGPETQYF. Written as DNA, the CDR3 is TGTGCCAGCAGTTACTCGGCGGGGGGGCCGGAGACCCAGTACTTC.

Written as DNA, the CDR3 is TGTGCCAGCAGCTTCATGAATGACGGGGAGCTGTTTTTT. This encodes CASSFMNDGELFF. This chain connects TRBV7-2 to TRBJ2-2; D is ambiguous. The V end was cut by 3 bases, the J end by 7 bases, with 9 bases between. This CDR3 contains 13 residues. Germline values: CDR1 SGHTA, CDR2 FQGNSA.

The DNA for the CDR3 is TGTGCCATCAGTGACGGCGACGCAACTAATGAAAAACTGTTTTTT. Its translation: CAISDGDATNEKLFF. J is TRBJ1-4 and V is TRBV10-3; no clear D. Germline CDR1 and CDR2: ENHRY and SYGVKD. The CDR3 consists of 15 residues. Trimming removed 3 bases at V and 0 bases at J, with 8 bases between.

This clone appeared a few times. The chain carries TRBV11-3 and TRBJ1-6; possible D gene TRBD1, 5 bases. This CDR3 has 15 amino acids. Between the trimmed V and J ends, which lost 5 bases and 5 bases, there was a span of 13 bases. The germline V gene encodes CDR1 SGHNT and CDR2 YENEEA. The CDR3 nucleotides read TGTGCCAGCAGCCGTTCGGGGCAGAATAATTCACCCCTCCACTTT. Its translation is CASSRSGQNNSPLHF.

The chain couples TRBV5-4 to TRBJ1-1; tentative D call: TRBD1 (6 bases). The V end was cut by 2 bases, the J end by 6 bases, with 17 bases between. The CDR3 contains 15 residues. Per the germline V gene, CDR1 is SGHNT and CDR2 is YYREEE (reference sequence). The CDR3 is CASSFLGQGFSEAFF. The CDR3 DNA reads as TGTGCCAGCAGCTTTCTGGGACAAGGGTTTTCTGAAGCTTTCTTT.

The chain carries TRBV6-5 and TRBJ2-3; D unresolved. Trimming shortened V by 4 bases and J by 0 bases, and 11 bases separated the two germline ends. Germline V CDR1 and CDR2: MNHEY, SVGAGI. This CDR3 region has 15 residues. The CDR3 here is CASSWAFTSTDTQYF. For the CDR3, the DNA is TGTGCCAGCAGTTGGGCGTTTACTAGCACAGATACGCAGTATTTT.

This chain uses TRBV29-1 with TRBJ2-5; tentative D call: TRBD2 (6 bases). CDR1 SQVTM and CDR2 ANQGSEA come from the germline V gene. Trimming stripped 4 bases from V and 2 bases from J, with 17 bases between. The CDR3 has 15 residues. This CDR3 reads CSVVPPGVRQETQYF. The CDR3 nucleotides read TGCAGCGTTGTCCCCCCGGGGGTAAGACAAGAGACCCAGTACTTC.

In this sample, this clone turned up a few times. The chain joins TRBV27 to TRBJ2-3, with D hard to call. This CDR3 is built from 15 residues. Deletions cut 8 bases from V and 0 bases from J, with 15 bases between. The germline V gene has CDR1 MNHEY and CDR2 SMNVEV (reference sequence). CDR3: CASSLGQTSTDTQYF. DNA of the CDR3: TGTGCCAGCTCCCTAGGGCAGACTAGCACAGATACGCAGTATTTT.

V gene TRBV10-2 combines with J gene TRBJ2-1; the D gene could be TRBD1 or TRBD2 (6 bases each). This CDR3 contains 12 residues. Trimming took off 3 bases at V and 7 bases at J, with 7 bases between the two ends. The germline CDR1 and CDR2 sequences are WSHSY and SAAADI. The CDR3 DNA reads TGCGCCAGCAGTGAAGGGGGGAATGAGCAGTTCTTC. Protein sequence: CASSEGGNEQFF.

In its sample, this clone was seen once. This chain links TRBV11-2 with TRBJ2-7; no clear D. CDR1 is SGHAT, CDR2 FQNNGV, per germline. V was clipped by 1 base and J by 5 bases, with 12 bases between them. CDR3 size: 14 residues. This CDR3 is CASSLGSGFDEQYF. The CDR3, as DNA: TGTGCCAGCAGCTTAGGGTCAGGTTTCGACGAGCAGTACTTC.

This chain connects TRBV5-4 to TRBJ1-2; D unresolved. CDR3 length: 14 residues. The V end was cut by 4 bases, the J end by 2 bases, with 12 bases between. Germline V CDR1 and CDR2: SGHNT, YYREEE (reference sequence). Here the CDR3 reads CASSLPGQNYGYTF. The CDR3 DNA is TGTGCCAGCAGCCTTCCCGGGCAGAACTATGGCTACACCTTC.

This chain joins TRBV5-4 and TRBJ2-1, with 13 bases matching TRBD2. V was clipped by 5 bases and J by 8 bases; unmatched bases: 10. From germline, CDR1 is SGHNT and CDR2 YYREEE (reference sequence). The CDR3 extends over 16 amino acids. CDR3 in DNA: TGTGCCAGCAGAGATCGACTAGCGGGGGGAATAGATGAGCAGTTCTTC. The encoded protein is CASRDRLAGGIDEQFF.

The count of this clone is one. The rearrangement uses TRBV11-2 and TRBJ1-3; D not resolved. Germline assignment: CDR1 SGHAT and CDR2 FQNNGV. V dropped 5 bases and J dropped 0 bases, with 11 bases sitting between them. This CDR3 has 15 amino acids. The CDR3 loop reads CASSPRRDSGNTIYF. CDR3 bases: TGTGCCAGCAGCCCAAGACGGGACTCTGGAAACACCATATATTTT.

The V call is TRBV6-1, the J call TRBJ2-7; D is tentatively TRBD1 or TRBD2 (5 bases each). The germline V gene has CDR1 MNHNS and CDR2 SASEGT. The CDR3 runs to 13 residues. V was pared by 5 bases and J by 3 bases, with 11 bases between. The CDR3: CASSTRGYYEQYF. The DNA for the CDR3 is TGTGCCAGCAGTACTAGGGGATACTACGAGCAGTACTTC.